One TCR beta chain is described in this entry. Germline V gene data show CDR1 as SGHRS and CDR2 as YFSETQ. This CDR3 spans 19 amino acids. V shed 2 bases and J 3 bases; nucleotides not matched to a gene: 13. The data belong to a study of blood T cell repertoires in COVID-19. Authors' analysis steps: Estimation of nucleated cell counts was performed using reference gene primer amplification. Method: immunoSEQ multiplex PCR; TCRdb's copy keeps in-frame clones and lacks some. That table is the source of V, J and clone size, and D and trimming were worked out from the DNA. The sample shows 95,000 to 150,000 clones, about nine tenths of them seen only once.

The sequenced sample consisted of peripheral blood. The chain uses TRBV5-1 and TRBJ2-1; TRBD2 agrees at 11 bases. This TCR came from a man aged 40-50 years with acute or convalescent COVID-19. The CDR3 protein is CASSFYTSGRLNLYNEQFF. DNA for the CDR3: TGCGCCAGCAGCTTTTACACTAGCGGGAGATTAAATCTCTACAATGAGCAGTTCTTC.